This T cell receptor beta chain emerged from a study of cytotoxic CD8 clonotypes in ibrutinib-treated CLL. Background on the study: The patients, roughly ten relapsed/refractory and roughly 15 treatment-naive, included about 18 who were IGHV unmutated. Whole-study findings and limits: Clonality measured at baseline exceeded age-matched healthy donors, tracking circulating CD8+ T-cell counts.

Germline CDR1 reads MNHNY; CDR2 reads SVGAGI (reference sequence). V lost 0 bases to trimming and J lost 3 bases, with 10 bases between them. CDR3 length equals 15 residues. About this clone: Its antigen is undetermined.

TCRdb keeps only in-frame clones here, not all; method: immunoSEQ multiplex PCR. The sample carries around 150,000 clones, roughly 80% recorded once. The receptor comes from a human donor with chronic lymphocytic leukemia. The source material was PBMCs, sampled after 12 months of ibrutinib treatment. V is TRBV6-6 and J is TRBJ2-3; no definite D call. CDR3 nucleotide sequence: TGTGCCAGCAGTTACTCGAGGCCTAGAACAGATACGCAGTATTTT. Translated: CASSYSRPRTDTQYF.